A single sample is the source of the 30 T cell receptor beta chains below, sequenced in a study of blood T cell repertoires in COVID-19. Only in-frame clones appear in the TCRdb table, and some are missing; sequencing was by immunoSEQ multiplex PCR. This table holds 450,000 to 600,000 clones, around 90% found once. Sequenced: PBMCs or T cells enriched from blood (not recorded which). These receptors all stem from a woman aged 18-30 years who had recovered from COVID-19.

The chain links TRBV9 to TRBJ2-3; TRBD2 agrees at 12 bases. The CDR3 runs 17 residues. V gave up 5 bases and J gave up 5 bases; unmatched junction bases: 12. The V gene's germline CDR1 is SGDLS and CDR2 YYNGEE. The CDR3 DNA is TGTGCCAGCAGTAGGAGCTCTAGCGGGGGGGGAAGAGATACGCAGTATTTT. Its translation: CASSRSSSGGGRDTQYF.

The chain links TRBV19 to TRBJ1-5; the D gene is possibly TRBD1 (5 bases). Germline CDR1 is LNHDA and CDR2 is SQIVND (reference sequence). The CDR3 extends over 13 amino acids. V shed 3 bases and J shed 4 bases, with 7 bases lying between them. CDR3 bases: TGTGCCAGTAGTATGGGGCTGAATCAGCCCCAGCATTTT. Protein product: CASSMGLNQPQHF.

This clone has only a few counts. This chain links TRBV30 with TRBJ1-6; no clear D. The CDR3 length is 15 residues. Germline V lookup: CDR1 GTSNPN, CDR2 SVGIG (reference sequence). V dropped 0 bases and J dropped 5 bases, with 11 bases sitting between them. The CDR3 here is CAWSVGQEDNSPLHF. CDR3 DNA sequence: TGTGCCTGGAGTGTTGGGCAGGAGGATAATTCACCCCTCCACTTT. Supplemented by reference TRBV30 and TRBJ1-6, the full variable domain reads SQTIHQWPATLVQPVGSPLSLECTVEGTSNPNLYWYRQAAGRGLQLLFYSVGIGQISSEVPQNLSASRPQDRQFILSSKKLLLSDSGFYLCAWSVGQEDNSPLHFGNGTRLTVT.

The V call is TRBV7-9, the J call TRBJ2-7; possible D gene TRBD2, 5 bases. The germline V gene encodes CDR1 SEHNR and CDR2 FQNEAQ (reference sequence). There are 16 residues in the CDR3. The germline V and J ends were trimmed by 1 base and 1 base, with 14 bases remaining between them. In nucleotides, the CDR3 is TGTGCCAGCAGCTTAGGTATTAGCGCGGGTTCCTACGAGCAGTACTTC. Translating it yields CASSLGISAGSYEQYF.

The chain combines TRBV29-1 with TRBJ2-7; 7 nucleotides match TRBD1. V gave up 4 bases and J gave up 6 bases; unmatched junction bases: 6. The germline V gene encodes CDR1 SQVTM and CDR2 ANQGSEA. The CDR3 is 12 residues long. The CDR3 reads CSVGRQGTEQYF. The CDR3 DNA is TGCAGCGTTGGGAGACAGGGTACCGAGCAGTACTTC.

The chain is built from TRBV11-2 and TRBJ2-3, with D maybe TRBD2 (5 bases). Per germline, CDR1 SGHAT and CDR2 FQNNGV. The CDR3 sequence is 16 residues long. V was shortened by 0 bases and J by 2 bases, with 12 bases between the two germline ends. The CDR3 DNA reads as TGTGCCAGCAGCTTAGATAGCGCAGGCCACACAGATACGCAGTATTTT. Amino acid sequence: CASSLDSAGHTDTQYF. The whole variable domain, filled in from reference TRBV11-2 and TRBJ2-3, reads EAGVAQSPRYKIIEKRQSVAFWCNPISGHATLYWYQQILGQGPKLLIQFQNNGVVDDSQLPKDRFSAERLKGVDSTLKIQPAKLEDSAVYLCASSLDSAGHTDTQYFGPGTRLTVL.

This clone was recorded a few times. V is TRBV5-1 and J is TRBJ1-6; D gene unclear. The CDR3 contains 15 residues. Trimming pared 0 bases from V and 0 bases from J, leaving 4 bases between. Germline assignment: CDR1 SGHRS and CDR2 YFSETQ. CDR3 coding DNA: TGCGCCAGCAGCTTGGCACTCTCCTATAATTCACCCCTCCACTTT. It translates to CASSLALSYNSPLHF. Full variable domain (remainder filled in from reference TRBV5-1 and TRBJ1-6): KAGVTQTPRYLIKTRGQQVTLSCSPISGHRSVSWYQQTPGQGLQFLFEYFSETQRNKGNFPGRFSGRQFSNSRSEMNVSTLELGDSALYLCASSLALSYNSPLHFGNGTRLTVT.

The V and J genes are TRBV9 and TRBJ1-4; D is perhaps TRBD1 (5 bases). Per germline, CDR1 SGDLS and CDR2 YYNGEE. V lost 3 bases to trimming and J lost 7 bases, with 16 bases between them. The CDR3 covers 15 residues. CDR3 coding DNA: TGTGCCAGCAGCGCGGGGCAATCGGGGGGTGAAAAACTGTTTTTT. Translating it yields CASSAGQSGGEKLFF.

J is TRBJ1-2 and V is TRBV6-5, with D possibly matching TRBD1 (6 bases). The CDR3 runs 13 residues. The V gene's germline CDR1 is MNHEY and CDR2 SVGAGI. Between the trimmed V and J ends, which lost 6 bases and 1 base, there was a span of 9 bases. As DNA, the CDR3 is TGTGCCAGCAGGAGGACAGATAACTATGGCTACACCTTC. It yields the protein CASRRTDNYGYTF.

This clone has a single count. CDR3: CASSAASGGIYNEQFF. CDR3 DNA: TGTGCCAGCAGCGCGGCTAGCGGGGGCATCTACAATGAGCAGTTCTTC. The chain joins TRBV9 to TRBJ2-1; 10 bases agree with TRBD2. This CDR3 is 16 amino acids long. V shed 3 bases, J shed 3 bases, and the junction held 6 bases outside the gene matches. From germline, CDR1 is SGDLS and CDR2 YYNGEE.

The chain couples TRBV18 to TRBJ2-1, with TRBD1 matching 8 bases. The V and J ends lost 3 bases and 8 bases, in that order; junction bases with no gene match: 3. The CDR3 totals 13 residues. Germline CDR1 reads KGHSH; CDR2 reads LQKENI. The DNA for the CDR3 is TGTGCCAGCTCACCGACAGGGGTGGATGAGCAGTTCTTC. Amino acids: CASSPTGVDEQFF.

J is TRBJ2-2 and V is TRBV27, with 7 bases fitting TRBD1. CDR1 MNHEY and CDR2 SMNVEV come from the germline V gene (reference sequence). The CDR3 consists of 14 residues. V was pared by 4 bases and J by 3 bases, with 2 bases of the junction left unmatched. The CDR3 DNA reads TGTGCCAGCAGTTCTACAGGGGACACCGGGGAGCTGTTTTTT. Protein sequence: CASSSTGDTGELFF.

The rearrangement links TRBV5-6 to TRBJ2-5, with D unresolved. The CDR3 is made up of 13 amino acids. The V and J ends lost 1 base and 2 bases respectively, with 6 bases between them. Germline V CDR1 and CDR2: SGHDT, YYEEEE. The CDR3 DNA reads TGTGCCAGCAGCTTGACTTTACAAGAGACCCAGTACTTC. Translation: CASSLTLQETQYF.

The chain couples TRBV6-6 to TRBJ1-1, with 8 bases that match TRBD1. J was trimmed by 8 bases and V by 5 bases; bases with no gene match: 1. Germline CDR1 reads MNHNY; CDR2 reads SVGAGI (reference sequence). The CDR3 runs 11 residues. The CDR3, as DNA: TGTGCCAGCAGTCGGACAGGGGAAGCTTTCTTT. It specifies CASSRTGEAFF.

This rearrangement joins TRBV6-6 to TRBJ1-2; tentative D call: TRBD1 (5 bases). CDR1 MNHNY and CDR2 SVGAGI come from the germline V gene (reference sequence). This CDR3 spans 11 amino acids. Between the trimmed V and J ends, which lost 10 bases and 6 bases, there was a span of 12 bases. CDR3 sequence reads: CATGWGDGYTF. The CDR3 coding sequence is TGTGCCACCGGGTGGGGCGATGGCTACACCTTC.

This clone was detected once. This sequence joins TRBV5-4 and TRBJ1-2; D may be TRBD1 (5 bases). CDR3 length: 15 amino acids. Germline V gene lookup returns CDR1 SGHNT and CDR2 YYREEE (reference sequence). Trimming pared 9 bases from V and 8 bases from J, leaving 26 bases between. The CDR3 DNA reads as TGTGCCACCGACTTTGGAGGGTCCGACAGCTCGGGCTACACCTTC. This codes for CATDFGGSDSSGYTF. Together with reference TRBV5-4 and TRBJ1-2, the CDR3 gives the full variable domain: ETGVTQSPTHLIKTRGQQVTLRCSSQSGHNTVSWYQQALGQGPQFIFQYYREEENGRGNFPPRFSGLQFPNYSSELNVNALELDDSALYLCATDFGGSDSSGYTFGSGTRLTVV.

The chain couples TRBV3-1 (or the pseudogene TRBV3-2) to TRBJ1-2; D is uncertain. The CDR3 loop spans 14 amino acids. V lost 6 bases and J lost 8, with 19 bases in between. Looked up from germline, CDR1 is LGHDT and CDR2 is YNNKEL (reference sequence). DNA of the CDR3: TGTGCCAGCAGTTCCCTCCCGGGGTTGGGAGGCTACACCTTC. This encodes CASSSLPGLGGYTF.

In its sample, this clone was seen a few times. The chain links TRBV7-9 to TRBJ1-2; no clear D. Germline-derived CDR1 and CDR2 are SEHNR and FQNEAQ (reference sequence). V was trimmed by 5 bases and J by 3 bases, leaving 10 bases between them. CDR3 length: 13 residues. CDR3 protein: CASSLNGDYGYTF. CDR3 nucleotides: TGTGCCAGCAGCCTGAACGGGGACTATGGCTACACCTTC.

The chain employs TRBV28 and TRBJ1-5; no firm D call. Germline CDR1 reads MDHEN; CDR2 reads SYDVKM. This CDR3 has 15 residues. V was shortened by 7 bases and J by 3 bases, with 16 bases between the two germline ends. The CDR3 DNA reads as TGTGCCAGCACCAATAGGAGGGTACTCAATCAGCCCCAGCATTTT. This gives the protein CASTNRRVLNQPQHF.

The chain combines TRBV2 with TRBJ2-1, with 9 bases fitting TRBD1. The CDR3 has 15 residues. CDR1 SNHLY and CDR2 FYNNEI come from the germline V gene. Trimming removed 3 bases from V and 5 bases from J; junction bases left unmatched: 5. The chain's CDR3 is CASSEDRGTDNEQFF. CDR3 nucleotides: TGTGCCAGCAGTGAGGACAGGGGCACCGACAATGAGCAGTTCTTC.

The chain employs TRBV11-3 and TRBJ2-3, with a tentative D call TRBD2 (5 bases). V dropped 0 bases and J dropped 4 bases, with 8 bases sitting between them. CDR1 is SGHNT and CDR2 is YENEEA in the germline V gene. The CDR3 extends over 14 amino acids. CDR3 residues: CASSLDPGSDTQYF. The CDR3 DNA is TGTGCCAGCAGCTTAGATCCGGGGTCAGATACGCAGTATTTT.

Worth noting for this clone: Other DNA sequences of this sample code for an identical CDR3. The chain links TRBV9 to TRBJ2-6; tentatively, D is TRBD2 (5 bases). This CDR3 is built from 15 residues. CDR1 is SGDLS, CDR2 YYNGEE, per germline. V was trimmed by 0 bases and J by 2 bases, leaving 6 bases between them. The DNA for the CDR3 is TGTGCCAGCAGCGTAGGAGGGACTGGGGCCAACGTCCTGACTTTC. The encoded protein is CASSVGGTGANVLTF.

The chain combines TRBV5-6 with TRBJ1-3, with 9 bases matching TRBD1. CDR3 length equals 16 residues. Germline values: CDR1 SGHDT, CDR2 YYEEEE. The V gene end was trimmed by 4 bases and the J gene end by 0 bases; junction bases not matched to a gene: 5. In DNA, the CDR3 is TGTGCCAGCAGCCGGGGGACAGGGAACTCTGGAAACACCATATATTTT. The encoded protein is CASSRGTGNSGNTIYF. The complete variable domain, with remaining parts taken from reference TRBV5-6 and TRBJ1-3, reads DAGVTQSPTHLIKTRGQQVTLRCSPKSGHDTVSWYQQALGQGPQFIFQYYEEEERQRGNFPDRFSGHQFPNYSSELNVNALLLGDSALYLCASSRGTGNSGNTIYFGEGSWLTVV.

The rearrangement uses TRBV7-9 and TRBJ1-4; D perhaps matches TRBD1 (5 bases). Germline V gives CDR1 SEHNR, CDR2 FQNEAQ (reference sequence). The V gene lost 4 bases and the J gene lost 8 bases, with 17 bases spanning the gap. CDR3 length: 15 amino acids. Written as DNA, the CDR3 is TGTGCCAGCAGCTCGTACGGGGGTGGGAACGAAAAACTGTTTTTT. This gives the protein CASSSYGGGNEKLFF.

The V gene is TRBV18, the J gene TRBJ2-6; D perhaps matches TRBD2 (5 bases). Trimming pared 3 bases from V and 4 bases from J, leaving 13 bases between. Germline CDR1 and CDR2: KGHSH and LQKENI. The CDR3 spans 16 residues. The CDR3 sequence: CASSPQVPGGANVLTF. As DNA, the CDR3 is TGTGCCAGCTCACCCCAGGTCCCGGGAGGGGCCAACGTCCTGACTTTC.

This chain connects TRBV7-2 to TRBJ1-1; 8 bases map to TRBD1. The CDR3 extends over 14 amino acids. Per the germline V gene, CDR1 is SGHTA and CDR2 is FQGNSA. Trimming cost V 5 bases and J 3 bases; bases outside gene matches: 5. The CDR3 DNA sequence: TGTGCCAGCAGCAGTGACAGGGGACACACTGAAGCTTTCTTT. Translated, it gives CASSSDRGHTEAFF.

The chain employs TRBV2 and TRBJ1-2; TRBD1 agrees at 8 bases. The V segment lost 4 bases and the J segment 1 base; nucleotides outside the gene matches: 11. The CDR3 is 17 residues long. Germline assignment: CDR1 SNHLY and CDR2 FYNNEI. The CDR3 here is CASSGGTGDALNYGYTF. DNA of the CDR3: TGTGCCAGCAGTGGCGGGACAGGTGACGCACTTAACTATGGCTACACCTTC.

This clone was seen a few times. The chain combines TRBV6-5 with TRBJ1-1; unclear D gene. V lost 8 bases, J lost 1 base, and 8 bases lay in between. The CDR3 has 12 amino acids. The germline CDR1 and CDR2 sequences are MNHEY and SVGAGI. This chain's CDR3 is CASSSANTEAFF. The CDR3 nucleotides are TGTGCCAGCTCGAGTGCGAACACTGAAGCTTTCTTT.

V usage is TRBV5-1 and J usage is TRBJ2-1; D is possibly TRBD2 (6 bases). This CDR3 spans 13 amino acids. Per the germline V gene, CDR1 is SGHRS and CDR2 is YFSETQ. The V end was cut by 2 bases, the J end by 8 bases, with 11 bases between. This CDR3 reads CASSFQGGDEQFF. The DNA for the CDR3 is TGCGCCAGCAGCTTCCAGGGCGGGGATGAGCAGTTCTTC.

The CDR3 sequence is CASSYMSTDTQYF. CDR3 sequence (DNA): TGTGCCAGCAGCTATATGTCCACAGATACGCAGTATTTT. The chain has TRBV9 and TRBJ2-3; D is ambiguous. The V gene lost 4 bases and the J gene lost 2 bases, with 8 bases spanning the gap. Germline lookup yields CDR1 SGDLS and CDR2 YYNGEE. The CDR3 contains 13 residues.